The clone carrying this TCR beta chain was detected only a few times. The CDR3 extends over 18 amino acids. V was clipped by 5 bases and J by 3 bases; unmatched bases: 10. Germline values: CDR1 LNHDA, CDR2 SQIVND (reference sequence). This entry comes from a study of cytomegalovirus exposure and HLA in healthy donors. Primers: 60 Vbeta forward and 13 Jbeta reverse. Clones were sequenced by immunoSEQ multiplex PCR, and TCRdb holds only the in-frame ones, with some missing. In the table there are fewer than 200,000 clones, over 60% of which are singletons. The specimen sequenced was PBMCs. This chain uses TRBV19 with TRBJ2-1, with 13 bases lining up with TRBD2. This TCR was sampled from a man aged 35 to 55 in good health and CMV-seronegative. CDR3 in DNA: TGTGCCAGTAGTGATAGGGGACTAGCGGGGTTTGACTACAATGAGCAGTTCTTC. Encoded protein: CASSDRGLAGFDYNEQFF. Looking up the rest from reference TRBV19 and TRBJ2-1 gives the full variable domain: DGGITQSPKYLFRKEGQNVTLSCEQNLNHDAMYWYRQDPGQGLRLIYYSQIVNDFQKGDIAEGYSVSREKKESFPLTVTSAQKNPTAFYLCASSDRGLAGFDYNEQFFGPGTRLTVL.